This TCR beta chain was retrieved from a study of identical twins (dated by TCRdb to the mid-2010s). Regarding the research as a whole: TCR alpha and beta repertoires from monozygotic twins, unrelated adults of various ages and cord blood were deep-sequenced to test whether fetal clonotypes persist. To rule out contamination, replicate twin experiments were performed at different times with different library preparation protocols.

The CDR3 starts with the cysteine, ends with the phenylalanine, and has 14 residues. The CDR3 DNA has 42 bases and is translated from base 1. The germline V gene sets CDR1 to KGHDR and CDR2 to SFDVKD. Trimming removed 10 bases from V and 5 bases from J, leaving 17 bases between the germline ends. This clonotype was observed a few times. Its antigen remains unidentified. Base qualities are not at hand, and no much larger clone is one base apart. Libraries were prepared through 5' RACE. The sequencer listed for this sample is Illumina HiSeq 2000. A universal primer binding site was added through template switching, and the final cDNA carried a unique molecular identifier so that TCR cDNA molecules could be counted accurately. Specific primers in the conserved constant-segment region were used to synthesize first-strand cDNA for TCR alpha and beta chains. To control for contamination, every cDNA library was double barcoded, receiving both a SMART-Mk sample barcode and Illumina barcodes. TruSeq adapter sequences, together with Illumina sample barcodes, were added in two successive PCR steps. Sequencing of the TCR alpha and beta cDNA libraries was done on the Illumina HiSeq platform using custom primers. Processing in the source paper ran as follows. Unique molecular identifiers were extracted from raw reads with MiGEC, and CDR3 positions were determined with MiXCR. For each individual, recombination models were inferred using an EM algorithm with the repgenHMM and IGoR tools. The tcR package in R was used for shared clonotype analysis, with sharing normalized by the product of cloneset sizes. To study raw recombination free of thymic and clonal selection effects, out-of-frame nonproductive sequences were analyzed. Starting from the raw public reads, TCRdb applied fastp trimming at Q25, assembled clones with MiXCR and retained in-frame beta chains. Entries are consolidated by CDR3 protein sequence, retaining the most common genes and DNA. The V and J calls, along with clone size, are taken from TCRdb and not from the paper's own processing. In all, the sample holds approximately 490,000 distinct CDR3 sequences, and under 25% of those were seen once. About 0.5% of the sample is held by the ten biggest clonotypes.

Findings and caveats that apply to the study as a whole: In monozygotic twins, out-of-frame TCR alpha sharing was systematically underestimated by recombination models, although the models agreed with sharing between unrelated individuals. Compared with coincidental sharing between unrelated individuals, an excess of low generation-probability sequences was observed among out-of-frame TCR alpha sequences shared between twins. In beta out-of-frame sequences, excess twin sharing was weaker, because having fewer shared sequences lowered the signal-to-noise ratio. Zero-insertion analyses could be partly confounded by invariant T cells such as MAIT and iNKT, although diverse VJ usage argued against such confounding for most clonotypes. Because the same donors could not be followed over many years, conclusions were based on cross-sectional statistical analysis. Abundant cord blood beta clonotypes carried fewer insertions; young adult naive repertoires showed a weaker similar trend, while memory repertoires showed none.

Every donor in the study was a healthy Caucasian. Three pairs of female monozygotic twins, all aged about 18 to 30 years, were included in the twin cohort. Positive isolation kits from Invitrogen were used to isolate the CD4+ and CD8+ T cell populations. In addition, the sample was reused for a study of yellow fever vaccine responses in identical twins. As that second study puts it: According to the authors, the vaccine-induced T cell response in identical twins seemed to be partly convergent and partly specific to each individual. Focusing on identical twins, the study followed the T cell clones that responded to the vaccine, and did so with precision.

Sequenced: CD4+ T cells sorted from blood. The clonotype originates from a young woman in good health. The chain joins TRBV24-1 to TRBJ2-1; 6 matching bases give a weak D call of TRBD1. The base sequence is TGTGCCACTCAAAGGGCGGACAGTCACAATGAGCAGTTCTTC. Its coded protein is CATQRADSHNEQFF.